This entry describes one T cell receptor (beta chain). The antigen is undetermined. Assay: immunoSEQ multiplex PCR; the TCRdb copy retains only in-frame clones and omits some. The sample consists of around 53,000 clones, around 80% of them appearing once. These data are taken from a study of lymphopenia after photon versus proton radiotherapy. Whole-study results and caveats: Post-nadir diversity loss with photons came from oligoclonal expansion, particularly CD8+ Temra cells. Under photons, naive T cells and diversity fell while effector/memory populations rose. In patients who died, overall survival fell as post-nadir TCR diversity dropped more. Better survival with proton therapy was suggested as possible, not demonstrated.

Germline V gene data show CDR1 as MDHEN and CDR2 as SYDVKM. Trimming removed 6 bases from V and 2 bases from J; junction bases left unmatched: 11. The CDR3 is made up of 16 amino acids. This rearrangement joins TRBV28 to TRBJ1-1, with 8 positions matching TRBD1. This clonotype originated in a man aged 45 to 65 with gastric cancer. The sample here was peripheral blood, taken from a patient treated with photon-based radiotherapy. CDR3 amino acids: CASSPGYRGRNTEAFF. CDR3 nucleotides: TGTGCCAGCAGCCCGGGCTACAGGGGGAGAAACACTGAAGCTTTCTTT.